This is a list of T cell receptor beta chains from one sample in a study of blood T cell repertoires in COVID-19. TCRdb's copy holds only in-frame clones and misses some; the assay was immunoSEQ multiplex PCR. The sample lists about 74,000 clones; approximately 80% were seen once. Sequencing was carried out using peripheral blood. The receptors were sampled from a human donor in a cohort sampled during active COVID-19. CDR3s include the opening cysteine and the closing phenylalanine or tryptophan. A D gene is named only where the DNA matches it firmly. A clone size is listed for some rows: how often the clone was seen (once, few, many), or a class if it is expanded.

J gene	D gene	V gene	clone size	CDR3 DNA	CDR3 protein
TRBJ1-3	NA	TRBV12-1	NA	TGTGCCAGCAGCTTGACAGGGGCTGGAAACACCATATATTTT	CASSLTGAGNTIYF
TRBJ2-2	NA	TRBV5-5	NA	TGTGCCAGCAGCTTTTATCAGGGCGCCACCGGGGAGCTGTTTTTT	CASSFYQGATGELFF
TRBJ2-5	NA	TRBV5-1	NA	TGCGCCAGCAGCTTGGGGCCTCAAGAGACCCAGTACTTC	CASSLGPQETQYF
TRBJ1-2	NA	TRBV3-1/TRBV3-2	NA	TGTGCCAGCAGCGGACAAAACTATGGCTACACCTTC	CASSGQNYGYTF
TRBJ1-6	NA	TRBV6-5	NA	TGTGCCAGCAGTTACTCGTATGCGGGAAATTCACCCCTCCACTTT	CASSYSYAGNSPLHF
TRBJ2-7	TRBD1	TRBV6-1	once	TGTGCCAGCAGTGAAAGGGCAGGGGGCTTCAACGAGCAGTACTTC	CASSERAGGFNEQYF
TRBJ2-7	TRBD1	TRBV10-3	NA	TGTGCCATCAGTACCGGGACAGGGGTGGACGAGCAGTACTTC	CAISTGTGVDEQYF
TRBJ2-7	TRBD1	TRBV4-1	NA	TGCGCCAGCAGCTACTCGGGACAGGGGTACAGCGAGCAGTACTTC	CASSYSGQGYSEQYF
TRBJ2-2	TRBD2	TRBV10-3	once	TGTGCCATCTCTAGCGGGGGGGACACCGGGGAGCTGTTTTTT	CAISSGGDTGELFF
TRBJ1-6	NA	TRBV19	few	TGTGCCAGTAGGAAGATAGACAGAACCCTTAATTCACCCCTCCACTTT	CASRKIDRTLNSPLHF
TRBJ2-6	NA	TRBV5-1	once	TGCGCCAGCAGCCCCACAGAGTCTGGGGCCAACGTCCTGACTTTC	CASSPTESGANVLTF
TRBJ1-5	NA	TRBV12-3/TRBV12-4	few	TGTGCCAGCAGGCGGGGTGGCAATCAGCCCCAGCATTTT	CASRRGGNQPQHF
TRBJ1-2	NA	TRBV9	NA	TGTGCCAGCAGCGTAGATAGGCAGGGCTTAAACACCTTC	CASSVDRQGLNTF
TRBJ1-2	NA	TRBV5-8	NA	TGTGCCAGCAGCTTCTCTTACAGGGACTATGGCTACACCTTC	CASSFSYRDYGYTF
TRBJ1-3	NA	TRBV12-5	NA	TGTGCTAGTGGTCAGGGGTCGAGTGGAAACACCATATATTTT	CASGQGSSGNTIYF